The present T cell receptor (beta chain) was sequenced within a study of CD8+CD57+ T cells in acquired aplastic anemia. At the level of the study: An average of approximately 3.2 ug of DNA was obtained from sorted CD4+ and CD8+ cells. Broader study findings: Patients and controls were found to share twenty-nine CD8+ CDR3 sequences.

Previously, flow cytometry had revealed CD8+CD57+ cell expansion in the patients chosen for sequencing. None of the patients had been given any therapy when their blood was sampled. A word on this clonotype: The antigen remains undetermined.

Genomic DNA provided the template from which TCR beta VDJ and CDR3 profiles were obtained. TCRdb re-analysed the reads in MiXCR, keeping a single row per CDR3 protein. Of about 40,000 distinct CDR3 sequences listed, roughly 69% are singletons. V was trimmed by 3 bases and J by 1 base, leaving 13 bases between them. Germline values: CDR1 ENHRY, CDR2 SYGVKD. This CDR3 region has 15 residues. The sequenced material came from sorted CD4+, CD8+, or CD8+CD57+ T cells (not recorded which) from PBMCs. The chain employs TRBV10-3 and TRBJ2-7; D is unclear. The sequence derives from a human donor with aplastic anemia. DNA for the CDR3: TGTGCCATCAGTGATGAGCACTCTAATTCCTACGAGCAGTACTTC. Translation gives CAISDEHSNSYEQYF.